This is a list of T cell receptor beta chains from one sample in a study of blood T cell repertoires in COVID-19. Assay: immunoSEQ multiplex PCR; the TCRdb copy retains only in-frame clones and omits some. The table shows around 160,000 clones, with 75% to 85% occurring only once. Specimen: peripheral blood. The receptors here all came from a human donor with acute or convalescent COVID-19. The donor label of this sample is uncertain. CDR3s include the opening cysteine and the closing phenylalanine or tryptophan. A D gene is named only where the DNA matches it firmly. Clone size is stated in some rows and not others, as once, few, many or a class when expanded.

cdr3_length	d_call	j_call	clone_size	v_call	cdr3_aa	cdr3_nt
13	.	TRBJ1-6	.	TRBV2	CASNRWTNSPLHF	TGTGCCAGCAACAGGTGGACCAATTCACCCCTCCACTTT
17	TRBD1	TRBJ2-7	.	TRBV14	CASSQGTGISFGHEQYF	TGTGCCAGCAGCCAGGGGACAGGGATATCCTTCGGCCACGAGCAGTACTTC
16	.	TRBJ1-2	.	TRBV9	CASSVGHLGGSGGYTF	TGTGCCAGCAGCGTTGGGCATCTCGGCGGCAGCGGAGGCTACACCTTC
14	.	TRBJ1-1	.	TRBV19	CASRGGQVGTEAFF	TGTGCCAGTAGGGGGGGGCAGGTTGGGACTGAAGCTTTCTTT
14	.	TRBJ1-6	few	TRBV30	CAWSSIAGFSPLHF	TGTGCCTGGAGTAGTATTGCGGGGTTTTCACCCCTCCACTTT
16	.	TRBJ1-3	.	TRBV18	CASSPNGRGSGNTIYF	TGTGCCAGCTCACCAAACGGGCGGGGCTCTGGAAACACCATATATTTT
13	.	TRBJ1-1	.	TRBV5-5	CASTRRGGTEAFF	TGTGCCAGCACTAGGCGGGGCGGCACTGAAGCTTTCTTT
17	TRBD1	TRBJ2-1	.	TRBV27	CASSHSTGWGSYNEQFF	TGTGCCAGCAGTCATTCGACAGGGTGGGGCTCCTACAATGAGCAGTTCTTC
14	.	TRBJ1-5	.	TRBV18	CASSQGTPPRPQHF	TGTGCCAGCTCACAAGGGACACCTCCCCGGCCCCAGCATTTT
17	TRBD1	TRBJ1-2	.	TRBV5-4	CASSLPTGGQVRRGYTF	TGTGCCAGCAGCTTGCCCACGGGGGGACAGGTCCGCCGTGGCTACACCTTC
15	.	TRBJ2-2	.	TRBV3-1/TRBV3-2	CASSQGPANTGELFF	TGTGCCAGCAGCCAAGGGCCAGCGAACACCGGGGAGCTGTTTTTT
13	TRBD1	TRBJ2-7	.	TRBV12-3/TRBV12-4	CASSRDRGYEQYF	TGTGCCAGCAGCCGGGACAGGGGCTACGAGCAGTACTTC
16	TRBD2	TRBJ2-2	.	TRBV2	CASSVRLAGATGELFF	TGTGCCAGCAGTGTCCGACTAGCGGGGGCCACCGGGGAGCTGTTTTTT
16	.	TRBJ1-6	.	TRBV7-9	CASSLSGSSYNSPLHF	TGTGCCAGCAGCCTGTCGGGTAGCTCCTATAATTCACCCCTCCACTTT
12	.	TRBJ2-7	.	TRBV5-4	CASSSPLAEQYF	TGTGCCAGCAGTTCTCCCCTAGCCGAGCAGTACTTC
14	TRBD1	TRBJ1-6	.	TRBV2	CASRTGIIGSPLHF	TGTGCCAGCAGGACAGGGATAATAGGATCACCCCTCCACTTT
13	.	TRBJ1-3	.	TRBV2	CATGRGSGNTIYF	TGTGCCACCGGACGGGGCTCTGGAAACACCATATATTTT
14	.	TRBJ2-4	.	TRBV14	CASSPWEAKNIQYF	TGTGCCAGCAGCCCGTGGGAGGCCAAAAACATTCAGTACTTC
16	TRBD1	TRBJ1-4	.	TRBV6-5	CASSWTGGAKRKKLFF	TGTGCCAGCAGTTGGACAGGGGGCGCAAAGAGGAAAAAACTGTTTTTT
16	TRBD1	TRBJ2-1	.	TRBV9	CASSVDHRDRYNEQFF	TGTGCCAGCAGCGTGGATCACCGGGACAGATATAATGAGCAGTTCTTC
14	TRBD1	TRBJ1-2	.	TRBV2	CASSEVDRVYGYTF	TGTGCCAGCAGTGAAGTGGACAGGGTCTATGGCTACACCTTC
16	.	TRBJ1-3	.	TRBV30	CAWIKGTSSSGNTIYF	TGTGCCTGGATCAAGGGGACTTCGTCGTCGGGAAACACCATATATTTT
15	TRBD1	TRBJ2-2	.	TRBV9	CASSGQGPDTGELFF	TGTGCCAGCAGCGGACAGGGCCCGGACACCGGGGAGCTGTTTTTT
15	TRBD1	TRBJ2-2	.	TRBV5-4	CASSFRGTGTGELFF	TGTGCCAGCAGCTTCAGGGGGACGGGTACCGGGGAGCTGTTTTTT
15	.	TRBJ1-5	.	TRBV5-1	CASSYSRGSNQPQHF	TGCGCCAGCAGCTACTCCAGGGGTAGCAATCAGCCCCAGCATTTT
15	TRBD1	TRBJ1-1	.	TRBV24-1	CATSAKGADWTEAFF	TGTGCCACCAGTGCTAAGGGGGCGGATTGGACTGAAGCTTTCTTT
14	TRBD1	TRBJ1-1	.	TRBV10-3	CAIGRGTGGTEAFF	TGTGCCATCGGGAGGGGGACAGGGGGCACTGAAGCTTTCTTT
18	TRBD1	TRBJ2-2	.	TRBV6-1	CASSEVLTGEDYTGELFF	TGTGCCAGCAGTGAAGTACTGACAGGGGAAGATTACACCGGGGAGCTGTTTTTT
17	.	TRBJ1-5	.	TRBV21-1	CASSPGQGHSSNQPQHF	TGTGCCAGCTCACCGGGACAGGGACATTCTAGCAATCAGCCCCAGCATTTT
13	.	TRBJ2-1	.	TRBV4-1	CASSQSGEDEQFF	TGCGCCAGCAGCCAATCGGGAGAGGATGAGCAGTTCTTC
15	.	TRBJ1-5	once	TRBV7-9	CASSPGGGAGQPQHF	TGTGCCAGCAGCCCCGGGGGGGGTGCGGGTCAGCCCCAGCATTTT
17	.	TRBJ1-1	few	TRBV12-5	CASGLDLGQSPNTEAFF	TGTGCTAGTGGTTTGGATTTGGGACAATCCCCGAACACTGAAGCTTTCTTT
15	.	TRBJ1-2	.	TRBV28	CASSQRGTDVNGYTF	TGTGCCAGCAGCCAAAGGGGGACGGATGTGAATGGCTACACCTTC
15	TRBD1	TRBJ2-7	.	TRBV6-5	CASSAGTGPFYEQYF	TGTGCCAGCAGCGCCGGGACAGGCCCTTTTTACGAGCAGTACTTC
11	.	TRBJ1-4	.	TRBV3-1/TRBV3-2	CASSQVRKLFF	TGTGCCAGCAGCCAAGTTAGAAAGCTGTTTTTT
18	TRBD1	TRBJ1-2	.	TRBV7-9	CASSSSSGTGGNAGGYTF	TGTGCCAGCAGCTCCTCCTCCGGGACAGGGGGCAATGCTGGTGGCTACACCTTC
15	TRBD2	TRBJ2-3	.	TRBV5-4	CASRKAGGGTDTQYF	TGTGCCAGCCGGAAGGCGGGGGGGGGCACAGATACGCAGTATTTT
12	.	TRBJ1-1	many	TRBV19	CASSIDGGRAFF	TGTGCCAGTAGTATAGACGGGGGGAGAGCTTTCTTT
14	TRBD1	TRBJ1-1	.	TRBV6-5	CASSPGTANTEAFF	TGTGCCAGCAGTCCAGGGACAGCGAACACTGAAGCTTTCTTT
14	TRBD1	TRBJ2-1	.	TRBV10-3	CAIDRDRVRNEQFF	TGTGCCATCGACCGGGACAGGGTGAGGAATGAGCAGTTCTTC
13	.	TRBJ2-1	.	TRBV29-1	CSGAPLLGDEQFF	TGCAGCGGGGCTCCCCTCCTCGGCGATGAGCAGTTCTTC
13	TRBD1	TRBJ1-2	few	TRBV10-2	CASSPGQGTGYTF	TGCGCCAGCAGTCCGGGACAGGGAACTGGCTACACCTTC
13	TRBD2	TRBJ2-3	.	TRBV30	CAWRAGGTDTQYF	TGTGCCTGGAGAGCGGGAGGCACAGATACGCAGTATTTT
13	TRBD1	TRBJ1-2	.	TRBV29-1	CSVAGQQTYGYTF	TGCAGCGTTGCGGGACAGCAAACCTATGGCTACACCTTC
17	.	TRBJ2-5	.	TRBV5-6	CASSLANDTSYQETQYF	TGTGCCAGCAGCTTGGCCAACGACACTTCGTACCAAGAGACCCAGTACTTC
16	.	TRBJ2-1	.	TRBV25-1	CASSEDRRASYNEQFF	TGTGCCAGCAGTGAAGATCGGCGGGCCTCCTACAATGAGCAGTTCTTC
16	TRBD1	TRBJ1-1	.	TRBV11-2	CASSPTPGQGKTEAFF	TGTGCCAGCAGCCCGACGCCTGGACAGGGGAAAACTGAAGCTTTCTTT
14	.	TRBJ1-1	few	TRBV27	CASALTGSWTEAFF	TGTGCCAGCGCCTTAACAGGGTCGTGGACTGAAGCTTTCTTT
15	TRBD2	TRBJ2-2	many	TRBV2	CASSGLAALTGELFF	TGTGCCAGCAGTGGGCTAGCGGCCCTCACCGGGGAGCTGTTTTTT
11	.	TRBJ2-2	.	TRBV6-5	CASSYATELFF	TGTGCCAGCAGTTACGCGACAGAGCTGTTTTTT
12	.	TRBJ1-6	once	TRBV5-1	CASSPSGSPLHF	TGCGCCAGCAGCCCCTCGGGGTCACCCCTCCACTTT
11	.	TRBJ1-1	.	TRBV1	CTSSPGTEAFF	TGCACCAGCAGCCCGGGCACTGAAGCTTTCTTT
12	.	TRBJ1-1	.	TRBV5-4	CASSLGATEAFF	TGTGCCAGCAGCTTGGGAGCCACTGAAGCTTTCTTT
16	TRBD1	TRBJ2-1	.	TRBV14	CASSWAGQVGYNEQFF	TGTGCCAGCAGCTGGGCGGGACAGGTGGGGTACAATGAGCAGTTCTTC
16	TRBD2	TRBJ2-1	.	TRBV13	CASSLRVLAEYNEQFF	TGTGCCAGCAGCTTACGCGTACTAGCGGAGTACAATGAGCAGTTCTTC
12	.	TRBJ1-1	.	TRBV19	CASRGTSRIAFF	TGTGCCAGTAGAGGGACATCGAGGATCGCTTTCTTT
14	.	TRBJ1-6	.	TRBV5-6	CASSLGHYNSPLHF	TGTGCCAGCAGTCTGGGGCATTACAATTCACCCCTCCACTTT
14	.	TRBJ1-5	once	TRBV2	CASSSVLSNQPQHF	TGTGCCAGCAGTTCAGTTTTGAGCAATCAGCCCCAGCATTTT
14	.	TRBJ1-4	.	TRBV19	CASTSGSNNEKLFF	TGTGCCAGTACCTCGGGATCTAATAATGAAAAACTGTTTTTT